This TCR beta chain appears in the sequencing data of a study of beta chain features in type 1 diabetes. Overall study results and limits: The study found moderately but significantly shorter TCRB CDR3s in all four CD4+ subsets of Type 1 diabetes patients. Insertion counts at VDJ junctions were lower in type 1 diabetes patients, who also showed more deletions there.

This clone occurred a few times. What it binds is unknown. The V gene's germline CDR1 is LNHDA and CDR2 SQIVND (reference sequence). Deletions cut 5 bases from V and 7 bases from J, with 12 bases between. The CDR3 contains 13 residues. Isolated RNA was reverse transcribed in full, so expressed TCRB transcripts were sequenced. The data were produced by immunoSEQ multiplex PCR, yet TCRdb's version contains in-frame clones alone and is incomplete. The top ten hold about 0.015% of the sample, which has 300,000 to 400,000 clones, 11% seen once. Sample: naive CD4+ T cells from blood. This TCR came from a woman in her 30s in good health. V gene TRBV19 combines with J gene TRBJ1-5; D is uncertain. The CDR3 nucleotides read TGTGCCAGTAGTCCAGGAATCAGGCAGCCCCAGCATTTT. Residues: CASSPGIRQPQHF.